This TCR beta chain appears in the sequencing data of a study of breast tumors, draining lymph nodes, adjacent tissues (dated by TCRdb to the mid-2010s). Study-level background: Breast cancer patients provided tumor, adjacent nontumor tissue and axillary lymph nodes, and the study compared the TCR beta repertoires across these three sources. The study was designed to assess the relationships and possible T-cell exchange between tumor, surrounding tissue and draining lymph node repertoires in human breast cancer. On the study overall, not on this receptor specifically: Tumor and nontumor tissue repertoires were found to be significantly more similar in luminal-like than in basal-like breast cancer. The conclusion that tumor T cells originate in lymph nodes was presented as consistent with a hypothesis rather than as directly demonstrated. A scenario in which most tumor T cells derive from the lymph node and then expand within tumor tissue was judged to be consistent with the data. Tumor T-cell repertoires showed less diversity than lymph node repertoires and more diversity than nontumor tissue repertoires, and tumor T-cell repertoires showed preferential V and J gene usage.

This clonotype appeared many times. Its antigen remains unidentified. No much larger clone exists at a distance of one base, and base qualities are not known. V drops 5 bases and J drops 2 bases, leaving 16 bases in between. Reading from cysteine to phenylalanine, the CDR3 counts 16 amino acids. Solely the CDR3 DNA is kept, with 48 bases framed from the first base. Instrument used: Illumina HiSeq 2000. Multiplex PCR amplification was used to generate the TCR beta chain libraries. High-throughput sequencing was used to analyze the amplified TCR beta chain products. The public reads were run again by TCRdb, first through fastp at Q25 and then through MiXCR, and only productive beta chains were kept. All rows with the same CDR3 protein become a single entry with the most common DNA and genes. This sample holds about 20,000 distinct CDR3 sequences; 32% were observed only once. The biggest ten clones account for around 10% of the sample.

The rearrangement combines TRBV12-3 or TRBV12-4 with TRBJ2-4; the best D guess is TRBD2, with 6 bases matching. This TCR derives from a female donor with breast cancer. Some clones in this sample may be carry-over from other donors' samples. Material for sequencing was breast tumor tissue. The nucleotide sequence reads TGTGCCAGCAGTCAATTTCCAGGAGGGTCCAAAAACATTCAGTACTTC. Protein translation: CASSQFPGGSKNIQYF.